These T cell receptor beta chains were read from a single sample in a study of shared clonotypes between healthy human individuals. Generated by immunoSEQ multiplex PCR, the TCRdb table keeps only in-frame clones and is missing some. Of about 1.5 million clones listed, roughly 98% are singletons. The sequenced material came from naive CD4+ T cells sorted from blood. Every receptor here comes from a man aged 30 to 39 in good health. Both conserved end residues are part of each CDR3. Each record gives: clone size, CDR3 length, V gene, D gene, J gene, CDR3 protein, CDR3 DNA. A D gene is named only where the DNA matches it firmly. Clone size, where shown, is once, few, many, or a class for clones that have expanded.

>once|17|TRBV6-4|TRBD1|TRBJ1-1
CASSDDRGLRWYTEAFF
TGTGCCAGCAGTGATGACAGGGGGCTTCGTTGGTACACTGAAGCTTTCTTT
>NA|13|TRBV11-3|NA|TRBJ1-1
CASSLSVDSGAFF
TGTGCCAGCAGCTTATCCGTGGACAGCGGGGCTTTCTTT
>NA|18|TRBV30|NA|TRBJ2-2
CAWSVQEVLTEFTGELFF
TGTGCCTGGAGTGTACAGGAGGTTCTGACCGAATTCACCGGGGAGCTGTTTTTT
>few|16|TRBV5-1|NA|TRBJ2-2
CASSQHIELNTGELFF
TGCGCCAGCAGCCAACACATAGAACTCAACACCGGGGAGCTGTTTTTT
>NA|12|TRBV7-2|NA|TRBJ2-5
CASSSNLETQYF
TGTGCCAGCAGCTCCAACCTAGAGACCCAGTACTTC
>NA|15|TRBV5-5|NA|TRBJ1-1
CASSLSPGSNTEAFF
TGTGCCAGCAGCTTGTCACCAGGGTCGAACACTGAAGCTTTCTTT
>NA|13|TRBV30|NA|TRBJ2-3
CAWRTGRTDTQYF
TGTGCCTGGAGGACAGGGAGGACAGATACGCAGTATTTT
>NA|13|TRBV6-5|TRBD2|TRBJ2-7
CASRTSGIYEQYF
TGTGCCAGCAGGACTAGCGGGATCTACGAGCAGTACTTC
>NA|13|TRBV30|TRBD1|TRBJ2-7
CAWKRDRTNEQYF
TGTGCCTGGAAACGGGACAGAACCAACGAGCAGTACTTC
>NA|12|TRBV28|NA|TRBJ1-5
CASSLIDQPQHF
TGTGCCAGCAGTTTGATTGATCAGCCCCAGCATTTT
>NA|13|TRBV2|TRBD1|TRBJ2-7
CASMGTGAYEQYF
TGTGCCAGCATGGGGACAGGGGCCTACGAGCAGTACTTC
>NA|15|TRBV7-8|NA|TRBJ2-1
CASSLTGLTSGEQFF
TGTGCCAGCAGCTTAACGGGACTCACTTCGGGTGAGCAGTTCTTC
>NA|15|TRBV19|NA|TRBJ2-5
CASSILASLRETQYF
TGTGCCAGTAGTATTTTAGCTAGCCTCCGTGAGACCCAGTACTTC
>NA|16|TRBV27|TRBD1|TRBJ2-7
CASSLSRGTGSYEQYF
TGTGCCAGCAGTTTATCCAGGGGGACAGGCTCCTACGAGCAGTACTTC
>NA|18|TRBV4-1|NA|TRBJ2-5
CASSQPGFRAGPQETQYF
TGCGCCAGCAGCCAACCGGGTTTCCGGGCAGGACCCCAAGAGACCCAGTACTTC
>NA|15|TRBV7-9|NA|TRBJ1-4
CASSSKGGAGEKLFF
TGTGCCAGCAGCTCAAAAGGCGGGGCGGGTGAAAAACTGTTTTTT
>once|15|TRBV18|NA|TRBJ2-3
CASSEQGILADTQYF
TGTGCCAGCTCAGAGCAGGGGATACTCGCAGATACGCAGTATTTT
>NA|16|TRBV28|NA|TRBJ2-7
CASSQTSGLRVYEQYF
TGTGCCAGCAGTCAAACCTCAGGGCTCCGGGTCTACGAGCAGTACTTC
>NA|15|TRBV5-1|NA|TRBJ1-3
CASSTQGVEGNTIYF
TGCGCCAGCAGCACACAGGGAGTGGAAGGAAACACCATATATTTT
>NA|17|TRBV11-2|TRBD1|TRBJ1-2
CASSIIRDRAPNYGYTF
TGTGCCAGCAGCATAATTCGGGACAGGGCCCCTAACTATGGCTACACCTTC
>NA|14|TRBV2|TRBD1|TRBJ2-7
CATNRRQGAYEQYF
TGTGCCACCAACCGGCGGCAGGGGGCTTACGAGCAGTACTTC
>NA|15|TRBV6-5|TRBD2|TRBJ2-1
CASRGRPVSYNEQFF
TGTGCCAGCCGCGGGAGGCCGGTCTCCTACAATGAGCAGTTCTTC
>NA|17|TRBV18|NA|TRBJ1-4
CASSPDSISSIREKLFF
TGTGCCAGCTCACCCGACAGTATTAGTTCGATCCGGGAAAAACTGTTTTTT
>NA|15|TRBV12-5|TRBD2|TRBJ2-1
CASAPWPSGSHEQFF
TGTGCTAGTGCCCCGTGGCCTAGCGGGAGCCATGAGCAGTTCTTC
>NA|13|TRBV6-1|NA|TRBJ1-1
CASTGWGLTEAFF
TGTGCCAGCACGGGCTGGGGGCTGACTGAAGCTTTCTTT
>NA|18|TRBV2|NA|TRBJ2-1
CASSENWAGTGSYNEQFF
TGTGCCAGCAGTGAAAATTGGGCAGGGACCGGATCCTACAATGAGCAGTTCTTC
>NA|15|TRBV14|TRBD1|TRBJ1-1
CASSLRTGGGTEAFF
TGTGCCAGCAGCCTGAGGACAGGGGGAGGCACTGAAGCTTTCTTT
>NA|15|TRBV9|NA|TRBJ2-5
CASSVAGGSQETQYF
TGTGCCAGCAGCGTAGCCGGCGGTTCACAAGAGACCCAGTACTTC
>NA|12|TRBV5-4|NA|TRBJ2-7
CASSLWRREQYF
TGTGCCAGCAGCTTGTGGCGGCGCGAGCAGTACTTC
>NA|15|TRBV9|TRBD2|TRBJ2-7
CASSAGLPGNYEQYF
TGTGCCAGCAGCGCGGGACTACCAGGTAACTACGAGCAGTACTTC
>NA|15|TRBV19|TRBD1|TRBJ1-4
CASSVGQIPSEKLFF
TGTGCCAGTAGCGTGGGACAGATTCCATCCGAAAAACTGTTTTTT
>NA|11|TRBV5-6|NA|TRBJ2-7
CASSLIGAEYF
TGTGCCAGCAGCTTGATCGGGGCCGAGTACTTC
>NA|16|TRBV6-1|TRBD1|TRBJ2-7
CASSESGTGSLYEQYF
TGTGCCAGCAGTGAATCTGGGACAGGGTCTCTCTACGAGCAGTACTTC
>NA|16|TRBV6-6|TRBD1|TRBJ2-5
CASSYSRTGVQETQYF
TGTGCCAGCAGTTACTCGAGGACAGGGGTTCAAGAGACCCAGTACTTC
>NA|13|TRBV27|TRBD2|TRBJ2-7
CATQPSGTYEQYF
TGTGCCACTCAGCCTAGCGGGACCTACGAGCAGTACTTC
>NA|12|TRBV6-1|NA|TRBJ1-2
CASSAGNYGYTF
TGTGCCAGCAGTGCAGGCAACTATGGCTACACCTTC